Following are 21 T cell receptor beta chains from one sample sequenced in a study of blood T cell repertoires in COVID-19. Here immunoSEQ multiplex PCR was the method, and the copy in TCRdb shows in-frame clones only, minus some. Counted here are 190,000 or so clones, 87% occurring once; the ten biggest clones make up over 9%. The sample comprised PBMCs or T cells enriched from blood (not recorded which). These receptors came from a man between 18 and 29 years old with acute COVID-19.

The rearrangement joins TRBV3-1 (or the pseudogene TRBV3-2) to TRBJ2-5, with D perhaps TRBD2 (6 bases). Germline CDR1 and CDR2: LGHDT and YNNKEL (reference sequence). Trimming cost V 4 bases and J 1 base, with 13 bases left between them. CDR3 length equals 15 residues. CDR3 sequence: CASSPLAEPQETQYF. The CDR3 bases are TGTGCCAGCAGCCCGTTAGCGGAACCCCAAGAGACCCAGTACTTC.

The chain uses TRBV27 and TRBJ2-7, with TRBD2 identical over 8 bases. After removal of 3 bases from V and 3 bases from J, the junction contained 7 bases not matched to a gene. This CDR3 has 15 amino acids. Looked up from germline, CDR1 is MNHEY and CDR2 is SMNVEV (reference sequence). CDR3 loop: CASSFSAGGGYEQYF. CDR3 DNA: TGTGCCAGCAGTTTTTCGGCGGGAGGAGGCTACGAGCAGTACTTC.

The V gene is TRBV30, the J gene TRBJ2-7, with 10 bases fitting TRBD1. V gave up 2 bases and J gave up 7 bases; unmatched junction bases: 5. CDR1 and CDR2 from the germline V gene are GTSNPN and SVGIG (reference sequence). The length of the CDR3 is 13 residues. CDR3 sequence: CAWSSGTGVEQYF. DNA of the CDR3: TGTGCCTGGAGTTCCGGGACAGGGGTTGAGCAGTACTTC.

V usage is TRBV11-2 and J usage is TRBJ2-3, with D uncertain. Trimming stripped 2 bases from V and 1 base from J, with 7 bases between. Germline assignment: CDR1 SGHAT and CDR2 FQNNGV. The CDR3 loop spans 14 amino acids. The CDR3 spells CASSLNSGTDTQYF. CDR3 sequence (DNA): TGTGCCAGCAGCTTAAACAGTGGCACAGATACGCAGTATTTT.

This chain uses TRBV7-3 with TRBJ2-7; tentative D call: TRBD2 (6 bases). CDR1 is SGHTA, CDR2 FQGTGA, per germline. There are 14 residues in the CDR3. The V end was cut by 5 bases, the J end by 3 bases, with 14 bases between. CDR3 sequence (DNA): TGTGCCAGCAGCCTGACGCCCGGGGGCTACGAGCAGTACTTC. Amino acid sequence: CASSLTPGGYEQYF.

The chain recombines TRBV30 with TRBJ2-7; TRBD2 agrees at 10 bases. The V and J ends lost 4 bases and 6 bases, in that order; junction bases with no gene match: 3. The length of the CDR3 is 12 residues. CDR1 is GTSNPN and CDR2 is SVGIG in the germline V gene (reference sequence). The CDR3 bases are TGTGCCTGGACTAGCGGGAGACGCGAGCAGTACTTC. Protein sequence: CAWTSGRREQYF.

The chain uses TRBV7-8 and TRBJ1-5; D perhaps matches TRBD1 (6 bases). This CDR3 comprises 13 residues. Germline CDR1 is SGHVS and CDR2 is FQNEAQ. V gave up 8 bases and J gave up 1 base, with 9 bases separating them. As DNA, the CDR3 is TGTGCCAGCGGTGGGGGCAGCAATCAGCCCCAGCATTTT. Translated, it gives CASGGGSNQPQHF.

The rearrangement uses TRBV24-1 and TRBJ1-2; no reliable D call. This CDR3 comprises 13 residues. From germline, CDR1 is KGHDR and CDR2 SFDVKD. V was cut by 3 bases and J by 7 bases, with 11 bases left in between. The CDR3 sequence is CATSDGQEPGYTF. The DNA of the CDR3 is TGTGCCACCAGTGATGGGCAAGAGCCTGGCTACACCTTC.

The V and J genes are TRBV19 and TRBJ1-2; TRBD1 matches 9 bases. After removal of 10 bases from V and 3 bases from J, the junction contained 15 bases not matched to a gene. Germline CDR1 reads LNHDA; CDR2 reads SQIVND (reference sequence). The CDR3 has 16 residues. CDR3 region: CATLGQGTDLDYGYTF. DNA for the CDR3: TGTGCCACCCTGGGACAGGGAACGGATTTAGACTATGGCTACACCTTC. Together with reference TRBV19 and TRBJ1-2, the CDR3 gives the full variable domain: DGGITQSPKYLFRKEGQNVTLSCEQNLNHDAMYWYRQDPGQGLRLIYYSQIVNDFQKGDIAEGYSVSREKKESFPLTVTSAQKNPTAFYLCATLGQGTDLDYGYTFGSGTRLTVV.

This chain connects TRBV4-1 to TRBJ2-3, with D perhaps matching TRBD1 (6 bases). Trimming took 3 bases from V and 5 from J, leaving 15 bases between them. The CDR3 has 15 amino acids. Germline V CDR1 and CDR2: MGHRA, YSYEKL. CDR3 sequence reads: CASSHPPRGIDTQYF. As DNA, the CDR3 is TGCGCCAGCAGCCATCCCCCAAGGGGGATAGATACGCAGTATTTT.

The chain uses TRBV6-4 and TRBJ2-3; TRBD2 matches at 8 bases. Germline V lookup: CDR1 MRHNA, CDR2 SNTAGT. Trimming took 1 base from V and 3 from J; bases not matched to a gene: 6. The CDR3 consists of 16 residues. CDR3 sequence (DNA): TGTGCCAGCAGTGACTTAGCGGGACGGGGGACAGATACGCAGTATTTT. Its translation is CASSDLAGRGTDTQYF.

Note on this clone: This may be a read error, as it is one base from a much larger clone. This rearrangement joins TRBV7-6 to TRBJ1-5, with 9 bases matching TRBD1. Germline loops: CDR1 SGHVS, CDR2 FNYEAQ. V lost 5 bases, J lost 6 bases, and 2 bases stayed unmatched. This CDR3 region has 13 residues. Written as DNA, the CDR3 is TGTGCCAGCAGCCCGGACAGGGGTCAGCCCCAGCATTTT. Protein product: CASSPDRGQPQHF.

The CDR3 nucleotides read TGTGCCAGCAGTTTATCCTTGCCTTCTAGGGGACAGCGAGCGGGAGGGCTTGACACCGGGGAGCTGTTTTTT. Translated, it gives CASSLSLPSRGQRAGGLDTGELFF. The chain couples TRBV28 to TRBJ2-2; 10 bases line up with TRBD2. J was trimmed by 3 bases and V by 1 base; bases with no gene match: 26. The CDR3 covers 24 residues. Per germline, CDR1 MDHEN and CDR2 SYDVKM.

This clone appeared a single time. The rearrangement joins TRBV11-3 to TRBJ2-1; 10 bases align to TRBD2. Germline V gene sequence: CDR1 SGHNT, CDR2 YENEEA. V was pared by 6 bases and J by 0 bases, with 8 bases of the junction left unmatched. The CDR3 loop spans 17 amino acids. The CDR3 coding sequence is TGTGCCAGCAGACTAGCGGGACGCCTAATCTCCTACAATGAGCAGTTCTTC. Translation: CASRLAGRLISYNEQFF.

This chain links TRBV6-5 with TRBJ2-1; TRBD2 matches at 7 bases. Germline CDR1 is MNHEY and CDR2 is SVGAGI. The CDR3 covers 11 residues. The V segment lost 2 bases and the J segment 15 bases; nucleotides outside the gene matches: 4. The CDR3 here is CASSYAGVRFF. CDR3 DNA: TGTGCCAGCAGTTACGCGGGAGTTCGGTTCTTC.

This chain links TRBV29-1 with TRBJ2-1; a possible D gene is TRBD2 (5 bases). This CDR3 is 13 amino acids long. Trimming cost V 4 bases and J 4 bases, with 11 bases left between them. The germline CDR1 and CDR2 sequences are SQVTM and ANQGSEA. The CDR3 spells CSVVGPGYNEQFF. The CDR3 region has the DNA TGCAGCGTTGTCGGCCCGGGGTACAATGAGCAGTTCTTC.

The chain couples TRBV9 to TRBJ2-3; unclear D gene. Trimming stripped 0 bases from V and 6 bases from J, with 11 bases between. The CDR3 totals 14 residues. CDR1 and CDR2 (germline): SGDLS, YYNGEE. CDR3 in DNA: TGTGCCAGCAGCGTAGAGGCTAGACGGGATACGCAGTATTTT. It yields the protein CASSVEARRDTQYF.

The chain joins TRBV5-3 to TRBJ1-2, with a tentative D call TRBD1 (6 bases). TRBV5-3 is given ORF status, its function remaining uncertain. This CDR3 region has 13 residues. The V gene lost 1 base and the J gene lost 6 bases, with 10 bases spanning the gap. The CDR3 bases are TGTGCCAGAAGCTTGAACAGGGTGGATGGCTACACCTTC. It codes for CARSLNRVDGYTF.

This clone was observed once. This chain connects TRBV5-6 to TRBJ2-1, with 7 positions matching TRBD1. CDR1 is SGHDT and CDR2 is YYEEEE in the germline V gene. The J segment lost 4 bases and the V segment lost 4 bases, leaving 5 bases of the junction unmatched. The CDR3 is 14 residues long. In nucleotides, the CDR3 is TGTGCCAGCAGCCCAGGGACAGTTTACAATGAGCAGTTCTTC. Residues: CASSPGTVYNEQFF.

The chain employs TRBV7-2 and TRBJ2-7, with 11 bases fitting TRBD2. V lost 5 bases, J lost 6 bases, and 12 bases stayed unmatched. CDR1 is SGHTA and CDR2 is FQGNSA in the germline V gene. The CDR3 has 16 amino acids. CDR3 sequence (DNA): TGTGCCAGCAGCCCAGCGACTAGCGGGGTGGGGCTCGAGCAGTACTTC. Translation gives CASSPATSGVGLEQYF.

The rearrangement links TRBV28 to TRBJ1-1; D gene ambiguous. Deletions cut 2 bases from V and 3 bases from J, with 7 bases between. Germline CDR1 and CDR2: MDHEN and SYDVKM. The CDR3 spans 13 residues. The CDR3, as DNA: TGTGCCAGCAGTTTACGGTCGGACACTGAAGCTTTCTTT. Translating gives CASSLRSDTEAFF.